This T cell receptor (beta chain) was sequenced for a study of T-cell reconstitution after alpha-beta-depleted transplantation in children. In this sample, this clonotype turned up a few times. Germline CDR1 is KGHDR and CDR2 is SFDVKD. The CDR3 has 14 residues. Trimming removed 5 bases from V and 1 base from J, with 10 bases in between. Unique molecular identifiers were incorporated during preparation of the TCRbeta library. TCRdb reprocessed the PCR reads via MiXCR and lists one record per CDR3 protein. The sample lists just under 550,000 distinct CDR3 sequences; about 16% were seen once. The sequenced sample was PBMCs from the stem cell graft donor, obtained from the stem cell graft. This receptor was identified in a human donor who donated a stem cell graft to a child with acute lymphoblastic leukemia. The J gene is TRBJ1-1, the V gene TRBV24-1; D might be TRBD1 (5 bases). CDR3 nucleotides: TGTGCCACCAGTGGGGTGGGGACGAACACTGAAGCTTTCTTT. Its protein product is CATSGVGTNTEAFF.